This TCR beta chain was identified during a study of yellow fever vaccine responses in identical twins. Study conclusions and caveats: Vaccine T cell responses of twins reportedly seemed partly convergent and partly personalized.

The ends were cut back, 3 bases at V and 4 bases at J, with 7 bases in the middle. The CDR3 is 13 amino acids. Per the germline V gene, CDR1 is SNHLY and CDR2 is FYNNEI. In TCRdb, the RT-PCR reads were re-called with MiXCR into one record per CDR3 protein. The profile shows tens of thousands of distinct CDR3 sequences, about three quarters of them singletons. Concerning this clonotype: Its specificity is not known.

The specimen was T cells from blood (PBMCs), unsorted or a sorted subset (not recorded which), collected before or after yellow fever vaccination (not recorded which). The rearrangement links TRBV2 to TRBJ2-1; D is unresolved. This TCR came from a woman younger than 35 who received the yellow fever vaccine. CDR3 nucleotides: TGTGCCAGCAGTGATGGGCGATACAATGAGCAGTTCTTC. Translated: CASSDGRYNEQFF.